This T cell receptor (beta chain) was identified during a study of T cells in Graves' hyperthyroidism and ophthalmopathy. Study in general: Blood from the periphery was taken at initial diagnosis, before any treatment.

CDR3 length equals 14 residues. CDR1 and CDR2 from the germline V gene are SNHLY and FYNNEI. V was cut by 7 bases and J by 0 bases, with 12 bases left in between. Researchers defined stable Graves' hyperthyroidism as no ophthalmopathy progression within 18 months. RNA transcripts yielded amplified TCR beta CDR3 regions. With the HTBI primer set, the TCR CDR3 went through a first round of RT-PCR. TCRdb recomputed calls from the multiplex PCR reads with MiXCR, one row per CDR3 protein. In the table there are around 200,000 distinct CDR3 sequences, around 20% of which are singletons. General study findings and limits: Classification by a 13 V-J model distinguished ophthalmopathy from stable hyperthyroidism.

As concerns this clonotype: Its antigen is not identified.

The source is a man in his forties with Graves' hyperthyroidism. This chain uses TRBV2 with TRBJ1-1; a weak D match, TRBD1 (5 bases). Specimen: blood. The CDR3 DNA reads TGTGCCAGCACAGAGGAGACAGTGAACACTGAAGCTTTCTTT. Translation gives CASTEETVNTEAFF.